The clone carrying this T cell receptor beta chain was detected only once. Recovered status in Cohort 3 required two negative PCRs, clearance, or symptom resolution. Clones were sequenced by immunoSEQ multiplex PCR, and TCRdb holds only the in-frame ones, with some missing. The table shows some 160,000 clones, with roughly 90% occurring only once. The data were obtained in a study of blood T cell repertoires in COVID-19. The CDR3 loop spans 16 amino acids. V lost 0 bases to trimming and J lost 1 base; unmatched junction nucleotides: 4. Germline CDR1 and CDR2: LGHNA and YSLEER. The chain combines TRBV4-3 with TRBJ2-5; 8 bases map to TRBD2. This receptor was taken from a woman aged 45-65 years who had recovered from COVID-19. Sample: PBMCs or T cells enriched from blood (not recorded which). The CDR3, as DNA: TGCGCCAGCAGCCAAGACCTAGCGGGCCCCCAAGAGACCCAGTACTTC. It codes for CASSQDLAGPQETQYF.